This T cell receptor (beta chain) originates from a study of T-cell reconstitution after alpha-beta-depleted transplantation in children listed by TCRdb under 2016. About the investigation overall: The study quantitatively tracked T-cell immune reconstitution after TCRalphabeta/CD19-depleted allogeneic hematopoietic cell transplantation in children using TCR repertoire profiling. Overall study results and their limits: Over subsequent months, a decline in hyperexpanded clone frequencies was noted, and after one year, T-cell counts and TCRbeta diversity were mostly ascribed to newly produced T cells. In some patients, the high TCRbeta diversity seen at day 60 was put down to recipient T cells and intrathymic progenitors that had survived conditioning. About two months after transplant, the apparently early recovery of alphabetaT-cell counts reportedly depended on just several hundred clones that had expanded rapidly and came from non-depleted graft cells.

The intended sense of this specimen's treatment or condition label: allogeneic hematopoietic cell transplantation with graft depleted of TCRalphabeta T cells and CD19 B cells. TCRalphabeta/CD19-depleted allogeneic hematopoietic cell grafts were given to the transplant recipients, all of whom were children. A word on this clonotype: Its antigen is still unknown. Within one base of it there is no much larger clone, and no base qualities were kept.

Library creation used PCR. Sequencing was performed on an Illumina HiSeq 2500. Molecular barcoding was employed in the preparation of TCR libraries, with unique molecular identifiers being used to normalize TCRbeta repertoire quantification. Using fastp trimming at Q25 and MiXCR clonotype assembly, TCRdb reanalyzed the public sequencing data and kept in-frame beta chains. Each CDR3 protein appears once, grouped with its most common genes and DNA. For this sample the table gives almost 600,000 distinct CDR3 sequences, of which 20% to 30% were detected only once. Less than 40% of the sample is in the top ten clones. Trimming takes 4 bases from V and 5 bases from J, and the germline ends sit 5 bases apart. For CDR1 and CDR2, the germline V gene (reference sequence) lists DFQATT and SNEGSKA. Reading from cysteine to phenylalanine, the CDR3 counts 10 amino acids. Just the 30-base CDR3 DNA is kept, in frame starting at base 1.

The TCR originated in a boy in the first two years of life with Wiskott-Aldrich syndrome, due to receive a stem cell transplant. The rearrangement combines TRBV20-1 with TRBJ2-5; no D gene is confidently identified. The sequencing used PBMCs, collected before TCRalphabeta/CD19-depleted stem cell transplant. The DNA sequence is TGCAGTGCTAAAACGGAGACCCAGTACTTC. This codes for CSAKTETQYF.